Listed here is a single TCR beta chain. This CDR3 is also generated by other DNA sequences in the sample. This sample was included in a study of blood T cell repertoires in COVID-19. Study overall: Acute and convalescent COVID-19 samples came from the United States, Italy and Spain. The analysed material was cDNA or gDNA that came from T cells, B-cell-depleted T cells, or PBMCs.

The CDR3 runs to 14 residues. CDR1 and CDR2 (germline): SNHLY, FYNNEI. Trimming pared 3 bases from V and 7 bases from J, leaving 13 bases between. Original processing methods: The assay estimated nucleated cells by amplifying reference gene primers. Data came from immunoSEQ multiplex PCR; TCRdb stores just in-frame clones and leaves some out. V, J and clone size were drawn from that table, and D and trimming were deduced from the DNA. The sample lists 180,000 or so clones, roughly 86% occurring once. The TCR comes from a man aged 35-49 years with active or convalescent COVID-19. The chain carries TRBV2 and TRBJ1-5; a possible D gene is TRBD1 (5 bases). The sample was peripheral blood. CDR3 amino acids: CASSEGRGRQPQHF. CDR3 nucleotides: TGTGCCAGCAGTGAGGGGAGGGGCAGACAGCCCCAGCATTTT.